The rows below give T cell receptor beta chains drawn from one sample of a study of shared clonotypes between healthy human individuals. The protocol was immunoSEQ multiplex PCR, while the TCRdb copy is restricted to in-frame clones and leaves out a portion. The data contain about 1.5 million clones, roughly 95% of them singletons. Source material: naive CD4+ T cells sorted from blood. These TCRs come from a man aged 25-40 years in good health. CDR3s include the opening cysteine and the closing phenylalanine or tryptophan. Fields, in order: V gene, CDR3 length, J gene, D gene, clone size, CDR3 protein, CDR3 DNA. D genes are given only for firm matches. Size tells how often a clone was seen (once, few, many) or the class of an expanded clone, and some rows leave it out.

V: TRBV30; length: 12; J: TRBJ2-7; D: NA; size: NA; CDR3: CAWSVNPREQYF; DNA: TGTGCCTGGAGTGTAAACCCCCGCGAGCAGTACTTC
V: TRBV10-3; length: 15; J: TRBJ2-1; D: TRBD1; size: NA; CDR3: CAISELGQGFNEQFF; DNA: TGTGCCATCAGTGAGTTGGGACAGGGGTTCAATGAGCAGTTCTTC
V: TRBV7-2; length: 15; J: TRBJ2-1; D: TRBD1; size: NA; CDR3: CASSLGTVSYNEQFF; DNA: TGTGCCAGCAGCCTTGGGACAGTCTCCTACAATGAGCAGTTCTTC
V: TRBV15; length: 16; J: TRBJ2-1; D: TRBD1; size: NA; CDR3: CATSRTRDRVYNEQFF; DNA: TGTGCCACCAGCAGGACCCGGGACAGGGTCTACAATGAGCAGTTCTTC
V: TRBV18; length: 15; J: TRBJ1-4; D: NA; size: NA; CDR3: CASPPSWETNEKLFF; DNA: TGTGCCAGCCCACCCTCCTGGGAGACTAATGAAAAACTGTTTTTT
V: TRBV2; length: 12; J: TRBJ2-5; D: NA; size: NA; CDR3: CASSQLRETQYF; DNA: TGTGCCAGCAGTCAACTTAGGGAGACCCAGTACTTC
V: TRBV7-2; length: 15; J: TRBJ2-6; D: NA; size: NA; CDR3: CASSLMRAGANVLTF; DNA: TGTGCCAGCAGCTTAATGAGGGCTGGGGCCAACGTCCTGACTTTC
V: TRBV19; length: 15; J: TRBJ1-2; D: NA; size: NA; CDR3: CASSINAAGDYGYTF; DNA: TGTGCCAGTAGTATTAATGCCGCCGGAGACTATGGCTACACCTTC
V: TRBV27; length: 16; J: TRBJ1-1; D: NA; size: NA; CDR3: CASSYGLTYKNTEAFF; DNA: TGTGCCAGCAGTTACGGATTAACTTATAAGAACACTGAAGCTTTCTTT
V: TRBV27; length: 15; J: TRBJ2-2; D: NA; size: once; CDR3: CASSFNRGRGGELFF; DNA: TGTGCCAGCAGTTTCAATAGGGGGCGGGGCGGGGAGCTGTTTTTT
V: TRBV7-6; length: 15; J: TRBJ2-1; D: TRBD2; size: NA; CDR3: CASSLEILAGNEQFF; DNA: TGTGCCAGCAGCTTAGAAATTCTAGCGGGCAATGAGCAGTTCTTC
V: TRBV9; length: 17; J: TRBJ2-4; D: NA; size: NA; CDR3: CASSPHPGPVAKNIQYF; DNA: TGTGCCAGCAGCCCACATCCGGGGCCCGTAGCCAAAAACATTCAGTACTTC
V: TRBV7-2; length: 15; J: TRBJ2-5; D: NA; size: NA; CDR3: CASSLGVDTAETQYF; DNA: TGTGCCAGCAGCTTGGGGGTGGACACCGCGGAGACCCAGTACTTC
V: TRBV11-2; length: 16; J: TRBJ2-1; D: NA; size: NA; CDR3: CASSPTGIEPYNEQFF; DNA: TGTGCCAGCAGTCCAACAGGTATCGAACCCTACAATGAGCAGTTCTTC
V: TRBV7-9; length: 15; J: TRBJ2-3; D: TRBD2; size: NA; CDR3: CASTSPAGGTDTQYF; DNA: TGTGCCAGCACCAGCCCAGCGGGAGGGACAGATACGCAGTATTTT
V: TRBV30; length: 14; J: TRBJ1-4; D: NA; size: NA; CDR3: CAWRGAPLGEKLFF; DNA: TGTGCCTGGAGAGGAGCACCACTTGGTGAAAAACTGTTTTTT
V: TRBV27; length: 15; J: TRBJ1-2; D: NA; size: NA; CDR3: CASRSPGAADYGYTF; DNA: TGTGCCAGCAGAAGTCCGGGGGCCGCCGACTATGGCTACACCTTC
V: TRBV28; length: 17; J: TRBJ1-2; D: TRBD1; size: NA; CDR3: CASSLSGQGGALYGYTF; DNA: TGTGCCAGCAGTCTATCCGGACAGGGGGGGGCCCTCTATGGCTACACCTTC
V: TRBV7-6; length: 20; J: TRBJ2-2; D: NA; size: NA; CDR3: CASSLKAGGGSHGDPGELFF; DNA: TGTGCCAGCAGCTTAAAGGCCGGCGGCGGTTCGCACGGAGATCCCGGGGAGCTGTTTTTT
V: TRBV28; length: 16; J: TRBJ2-1; D: TRBD2; size: NA; CDR3: CASRSIAGGSYNEQFF; DNA: TGTGCCAGCAGGTCTATAGCGGGAGGCTCCTACAATGAGCAGTTCTTC
V: TRBV27; length: 14; J: TRBJ2-3; D: NA; size: NA; CDR3: CASSIRGNTDTQYF; DNA: TGTGCCAGCAGCATCAGGGGCAACACAGATACGCAGTATTTT
V: TRBV5-1; length: 16; J: TRBJ2-3; D: TRBD1; size: NA; CDR3: CASSLLGGARTDTQYF; DNA: TGCGCCAGCAGCTTACTAGGGGGCGCGCGGACAGATACGCAGTATTTT
V: TRBV2; length: 15; J: TRBJ2-7; D: TRBD1; size: NA; CDR3: CASFLPRTGSYEQYF; DNA: TGTGCCAGCTTCCTCCCCCGGACAGGGTCCTACGAGCAGTACTTC
V: TRBV19; length: 15; J: TRBJ1-2; D: TRBD1; size: NA; CDR3: CASSKQGASGYGYTF; DNA: TGTGCCAGTAGTAAACAGGGGGCCAGCGGCTATGGCTACACCTTC
V: TRBV10-1; length: 14; J: TRBJ2-3; D: NA; size: NA; CDR3: CASQASIRTDTQYF; DNA: TGCGCCAGCCAAGCCAGCATCCGCACAGATACGCAGTATTTT
V: TRBV7-8; length: 15; J: TRBJ2-1; D: NA; size: NA; CDR3: CASSLSLRRTDEQFF; DNA: TGTGCCAGCAGCTTATCATTGCGCCGGACAGATGAGCAGTTCTTC
V: TRBV2; length: 14; J: TRBJ1-2; D: NA; size: NA; CDR3: CARGYRNSDYGYTF; DNA: TGTGCCAGGGGATACAGGAATTCGGACTATGGCTACACCTTC
V: TRBV4-1; length: 17; J: TRBJ1-1; D: NA; size: NA; CDR3: CASSQTRRGGVNTEAFF; DNA: TGCGCCAGCAGCCAGACGCGGCGGGGTGGAGTCAACACTGAAGCTTTCTTT
V: TRBV5-5; length: 17; J: TRBJ2-7; D: NA; size: NA; CDR3: CASSLRPTSTGSYEQYF; DNA: TGTGCCAGCAGCTTACGGCCGACATCGACAGGTTCCTACGAGCAGTACTTC
V: TRBV6-1; length: 16; J: TRBJ2-5; D: NA; size: NA; CDR3: CASSGARGAGQETQYF; DNA: TGTGCCAGCAGTGGGGCCCGGGGGGCTGGCCAAGAGACCCAGTACTTC
V: TRBV6-6; length: 16; J: TRBJ1-1; D: NA; size: NA; CDR3: CASSYRPGVLNTEAFF; DNA: TGTGCCAGCAGTTATAGGCCAGGGGTACTGAACACTGAAGCTTTCTTT
V: TRBV28; length: 12; J: TRBJ1-2; D: NA; size: NA; CDR3: CASSSRYYGYTF; DNA: TGTGCCAGCAGTTCCCGATACTATGGCTACACCTTC
V: TRBV7-2; length: 17; J: TRBJ2-1; D: TRBD2; size: NA; CDR3: CASSFPGSGSPWDEQFF; DNA: TGTGCCAGCAGCTTTCCCGGGAGCGGGAGCCCGTGGGATGAGCAGTTCTTC
V: TRBV5-1; length: 19; J: TRBJ2-7; D: TRBD2; size: NA; CDR3: CASSLVRHSTSGSFYEQYF; DNA: TGCGCCAGCAGCTTGGTCCGCCACTCGACTAGCGGGAGTTTCTACGAGCAGTACTTC
V: TRBV6-5; length: 15; J: TRBJ1-3; D: NA; size: once; CDR3: CASSAPLNDGNTIYF; DNA: TGTGCCAGCAGCGCCCCACTGAACGATGGAAACACCATATATTTT
V: TRBV12-5; length: 13; J: TRBJ2-2; D: NA; size: NA; CDR3: CASGASWTGELFF; DNA: TGTGCTAGTGGGGCCTCCTGGACCGGGGAGCTGTTTTTT
V: TRBV27; length: 17; J: TRBJ1-1; D: TRBD1; size: NA; CDR3: CASSLTGQLHRGTEAFF; DNA: TGTGCCAGCAGTTTAACGGGACAGCTCCACAGGGGCACTGAAGCTTTCTTT
V: TRBV28; length: 13; J: TRBJ2-7; D: NA; size: NA; CDR3: CASSPGSSYEQYF; DNA: TGTGCCAGCAGCCCTGGGTCATCGTACGAGCAGTACTTC
V: TRBV6-6; length: 14; J: TRBJ2-7; D: TRBD2; size: NA; CDR3: CASRRERDLDEQYF; DNA: TGTGCCAGCAGACGCGAGCGGGATTTAGACGAGCAGTACTTC
V: TRBV2; length: 15; J: TRBJ2-7; D: TRBD1; size: NA; CDR3: CASSVRDRGMGEQYF; DNA: TGTGCCAGCAGTGTCCGGGACAGGGGTATGGGCGAGCAGTACTTC
V: TRBV11-3; length: 13; J: TRBJ2-7; D: NA; size: NA; CDR3: CASSLAEPYEQYF; DNA: TGTGCCAGCAGCTTAGCGGAGCCCTACGAGCAGTACTTC
V: TRBV4-1; length: 15; J: TRBJ2-2; D: TRBD1; size: NA; CDR3: CASSPGQGNTGELFF; DNA: TGCGCCAGCAGCCCGGGACAGGGGAACACCGGGGAGCTGTTTTTT
V: TRBV5-1; length: 13; J: TRBJ2-7; D: NA; size: NA; CDR3: CASSLTRDYEQYF; DNA: TGCGCCAGCAGCTTAACAAGAGACTACGAGCAGTACTTC
V: TRBV9; length: 11; J: TRBJ2-1; D: TRBD2; size: NA; CDR3: CASSLSGMQFF; DNA: TGTGCCAGCAGCCTTAGCGGGATGCAGTTCTTC
V: TRBV11-2; length: 18; J: TRBJ2-4; D: NA; size: NA; CDR3: CASSQQTRAKLAKNIQYF; DNA: TGTGCCAGCAGCCAGCAAACGAGGGCAAAGTTGGCCAAAAACATTCAGTACTTC
V: TRBV7-2; length: 12; J: TRBJ2-7; D: NA; size: NA; CDR3: CASRQNLYEQYF; DNA: TGTGCCAGCAGACAGAACCTCTACGAGCAGTACTTC
V: TRBV7-2; length: 15; J: TRBJ2-5; D: TRBD1; size: NA; CDR3: CASSLVDRGGETQYF; DNA: TGTGCCAGCAGCTTAGTAGACAGGGGGGGAGAGACCCAGTACTTC
V: TRBV6-5; length: 11; J: TRBJ1-2; D: NA; size: NA; CDR3: CASRAGAGYTF; DNA: TGTGCCAGCAGGGCAGGGGCAGGCTACACCTTC
V: TRBV11-3; length: 13; J: TRBJ1-1; D: NA; size: NA; CDR3: CASSLASGTEAFF; DNA: TGTGCCAGCAGCTTAGCTAGTGGTACTGAAGCTTTCTTT
V: TRBV9; length: 15; J: TRBJ2-1; D: NA; size: once; CDR3: CASSVGTFLGNEQFF; DNA: TGTGCCAGCAGCGTCGGGACTTTCCTGGGCAATGAGCAGTTCTTC
V: TRBV29-1; length: 17; J: TRBJ2-3; D: TRBD2; size: NA; CDR3: CSVWVAGGPFGADTQYF; DNA: TGCAGCGTTTGGGTCGCGGGAGGCCCTTTCGGGGCAGATACGCAGTATTTT
V: TRBV9; length: 13; J: TRBJ2-5; D: NA; size: NA; CDR3: CASSGQTQETQYF; DNA: TGTGCCAGCAGCGGGCAGACCCAAGAGACCCAGTACTTC
V: TRBV28; length: 14; J: TRBJ1-1; D: NA; size: NA; CDR3: CASTSYEARPEAFF; DNA: TGTGCCAGCACCTCGTACGAAGCCCGGCCTGAAGCTTTCTTT
V: TRBV5-1; length: 15; J: TRBJ2-7; D: TRBD2; size: NA; CDR3: CASSTPGLAAYEQYF; DNA: TGCGCCAGCAGCACCCCGGGACTAGCGGCTTACGAGCAGTACTTC
V: TRBV29-1; length: 14; J: TRBJ2-7; D: TRBD2; size: few; CDR3: CSVGTLAVFGEQYF; DNA: TGCAGCGTCGGAACGCTAGCGGTATTTGGGGAGCAGTACTTC
V: TRBV10-3; length: 13; J: TRBJ2-1; D: NA; size: NA; CDR3: CASGGTGQLEQFF; DNA: TGTGCCTCCGGGGGCACAGGCCAGTTGGAGCAGTTCTTC
V: TRBV4-3; length: 17; J: TRBJ2-1; D: NA; size: NA; CDR3: CASSQEPREDSYNEQFF; DNA: TGCGCCAGCAGCCAAGAACCTAGGGAGGACTCCTACAATGAGCAGTTCTTC
V: TRBV4-3; length: 16; J: TRBJ1-5; D: NA; size: NA; CDR3: CASNPRQAGNNQPQHF; DNA: TGCGCCAGCAACCCTCGGCAGGCCGGGAACAATCAGCCCCAGCATTTT
V: TRBV28; length: 15; J: TRBJ2-5; D: TRBD1; size: NA; CDR3: CASSWGQGRGETQYF; DNA: TGTGCCAGCAGTTGGGGACAGGGGAGGGGAGAGACCCAGTACTTC